This T cell receptor beta chain is drawn from a study of cytomegalovirus exposure and HLA in healthy donors. In the study overall: A later analysis reported the same platform for the 110 or so validation repertoires and the roughly 700 first-cohort repertoires.

Overall study results and limits: The investigators catalogued 160 or so TCR beta chains as cytomegalovirus-associated. Most TCR sequences were rare, but some public TCRs occurred in many donors. The tendency of first-cohort TCR clusters to co-occur in the 100 to 150 validation repertoires was identified by a subsequent analysis.

Notes on this clone: What it binds is unknown.

The CDR3 loop spans 16 amino acids. The V end was cut by 0 bases, the J end by 1 base, with 7 bases between. Germline V gives CDR1 LGHNA, CDR2 YNFKEQ. Measured with immunoSEQ multiplex PCR; TCRdb has only the in-frame clones, and not every one. The sample lists about 56,000 clones; around nine tenths were seen once. The source of this sequence is a man aged 18 to 29 in good health and CMV-seronegative. What was sequenced was PBMCs. The chain uses TRBV4-2 and TRBJ2-6; TRBD2 is a possible D gene (6 bases). CDR3 bases: TGTGCCAGCAGCCAAGATGGGACTTCTGGGGCCAACGTCCTGACTTTC. Translating gives CASSQDGTSGANVLTF.